This T cell receptor (beta chain) comes out of a study of Tregs in tolerant kidney transplant recipients. This CDR3 has 18 amino acids. Trimming took 8 bases from V and 7 from J; bases not matched to a gene: 22. Looked up from germline, CDR1 is SNHLY and CDR2 is FYNNEI. Assay used: immunoSEQ multiplex PCR; TCRdb lists only in-frame clones, some missing. Among 75,000 to 100,000 clones listed, approximately 94% were seen once. The sequence derives from a human donor in good health. Material: CD8+ T cells from blood. V usage is TRBV2 and J usage is TRBJ2-7; 11 bases map to TRBD2. This CDR3 is CASHETSGTQRGRGEQYF. In DNA, the CDR3 is TGTGCCAGCCACGAGACTAGCGGGACACAAAGGGGCCGCGGGGAGCAGTACTTC.